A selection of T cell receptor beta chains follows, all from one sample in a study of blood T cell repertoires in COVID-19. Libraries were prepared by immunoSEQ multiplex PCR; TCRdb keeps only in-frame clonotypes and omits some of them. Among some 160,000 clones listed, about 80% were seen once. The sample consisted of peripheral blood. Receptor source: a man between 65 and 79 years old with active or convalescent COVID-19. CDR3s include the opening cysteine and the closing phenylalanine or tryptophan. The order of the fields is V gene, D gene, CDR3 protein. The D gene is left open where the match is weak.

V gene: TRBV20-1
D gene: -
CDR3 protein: CSASRGAPIEKLFF

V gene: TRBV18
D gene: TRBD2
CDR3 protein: CASSPLSLRWASGSTDTQYF

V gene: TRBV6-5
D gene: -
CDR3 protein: CASNLQSTNEKLFF

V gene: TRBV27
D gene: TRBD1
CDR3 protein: CASSRDRNNEQFF

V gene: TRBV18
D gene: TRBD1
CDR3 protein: CASSPAGTGNRGYGYTF

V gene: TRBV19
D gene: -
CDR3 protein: CASSRQQVNTEAFF

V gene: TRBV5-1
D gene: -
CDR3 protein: CASSSGPSGANVLTF

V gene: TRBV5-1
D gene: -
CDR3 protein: CASSLEPGRGEKLFF

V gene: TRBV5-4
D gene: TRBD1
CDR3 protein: CASSSTPGTGPTEAFF

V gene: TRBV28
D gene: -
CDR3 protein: CASSLSGGYGYTF

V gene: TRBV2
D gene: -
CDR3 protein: CASRPGLEAFF

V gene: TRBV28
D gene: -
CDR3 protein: CASSLVESNTEAFF

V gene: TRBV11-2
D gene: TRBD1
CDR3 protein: CASSPTGVGEQYF

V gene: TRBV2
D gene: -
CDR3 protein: CASSSPGGAGLSYNEQFF

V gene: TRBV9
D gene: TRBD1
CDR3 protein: CASSVGPDRDYGYTF

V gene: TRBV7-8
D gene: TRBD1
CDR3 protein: CASSLGGTGRWNEQFF

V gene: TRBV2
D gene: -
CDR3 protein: CASLGGVRENGYTF

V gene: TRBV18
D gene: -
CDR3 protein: CASSPEPYGYTF

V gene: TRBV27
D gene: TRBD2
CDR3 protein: CASSLTRLANEQYF

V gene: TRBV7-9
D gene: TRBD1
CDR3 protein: CASSPRDRLAHGYTF

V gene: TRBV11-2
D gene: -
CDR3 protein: CASSPNMNSNQPQHF

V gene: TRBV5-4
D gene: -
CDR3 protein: CASRDGTLGDTQYF

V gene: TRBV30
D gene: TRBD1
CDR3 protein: CAWSSVRGHTEAFF

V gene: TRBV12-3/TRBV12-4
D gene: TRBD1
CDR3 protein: CASSSGQNYGYTF

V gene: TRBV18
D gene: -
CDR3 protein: CASSPPPTNYGYTF

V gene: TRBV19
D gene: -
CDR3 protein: CASSITTVHQETQYF

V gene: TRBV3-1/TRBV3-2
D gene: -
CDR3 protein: CASSRLSQPQPYF

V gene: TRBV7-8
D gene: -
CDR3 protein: CASSLLRGGTDTQYF

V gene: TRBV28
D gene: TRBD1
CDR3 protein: CASSKTGGVWPQHF

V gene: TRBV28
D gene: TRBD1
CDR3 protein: CASSFRGRWDEQFF

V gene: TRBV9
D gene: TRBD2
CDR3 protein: CASSVVAGESYEQYF

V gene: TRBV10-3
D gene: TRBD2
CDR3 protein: CAISERGLGLAVTNTTGELFF

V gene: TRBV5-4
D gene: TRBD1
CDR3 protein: CASSLGGTVNEQFF

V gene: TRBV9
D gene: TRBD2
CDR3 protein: CASSPSSGRQPYEQYF

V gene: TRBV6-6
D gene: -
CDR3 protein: CASSPRSYEQYF

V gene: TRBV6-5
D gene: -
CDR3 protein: CASSYGQHPEKLFF

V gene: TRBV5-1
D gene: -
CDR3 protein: CASSLRTPSSAYNSPLHF

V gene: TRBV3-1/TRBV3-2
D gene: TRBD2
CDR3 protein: CASSQGLGGSSKNIQYF

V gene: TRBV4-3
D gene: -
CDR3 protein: CASSQAWGGSYNEQFF

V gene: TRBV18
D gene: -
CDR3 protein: CASSPGEGYGYTF

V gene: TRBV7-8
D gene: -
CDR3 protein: CASSLVYREGEETQYF

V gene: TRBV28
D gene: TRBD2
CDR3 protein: CASSPILAGGRKEQYF

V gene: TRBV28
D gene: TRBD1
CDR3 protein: CASSFDRGPYEQYF

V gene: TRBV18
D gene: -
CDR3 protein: CASSPLGDNRQFFYYEQYF

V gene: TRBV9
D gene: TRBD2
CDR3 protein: CASSVAGGGTQYF

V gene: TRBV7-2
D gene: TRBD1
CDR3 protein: CASSPPYRGQNTEAFF

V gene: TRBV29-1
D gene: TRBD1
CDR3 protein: CSVGQGYNEQFF

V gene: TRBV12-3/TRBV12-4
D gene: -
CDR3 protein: CASRQNTDTQYF

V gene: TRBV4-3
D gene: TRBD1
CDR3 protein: CASSQEGRGRGDYGYTF

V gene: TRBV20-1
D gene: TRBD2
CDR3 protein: CSASAPSGAGRETQYF

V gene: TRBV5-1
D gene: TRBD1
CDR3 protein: CASSSGQVTYEQYF

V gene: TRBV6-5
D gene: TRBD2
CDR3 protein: CASSSRLAGGTGELFF

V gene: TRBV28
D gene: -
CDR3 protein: CASSPSGGNTEAFF